This T cell receptor beta chain derives from a study of blood T cell repertoires in COVID-19. Study background: T cells, B-cell-depleted T cells, or PBMCs provided the cDNA or gDNA that served as material.

Only a few counts were recorded for this clone. Per the original data handling: Scientists estimated how many nucleated cells there were by amplifying reference gene primers. The method was immunoSEQ multiplex PCR; TCRdb's version includes in-frame clones alone and lacks a portion of them. The V and J calls and clone size come from that table; D and trimming were worked out from the DNA. The sample carries about 110,000 clones, about 72% recorded once. Sequencing input: peripheral blood. The receptor was derived from a woman aged 55-75 years with acute or convalescent COVID-19.

CDR3 sequence (DNA): TGTGCCAGCAGACACAGGGAAAACAATAATTCACCCCTCCACTTT. Its translation: CASRHRENNNSPLHF. This chain joins TRBV7-8 and TRBJ1-6; possibly TRBD1 for D (6 bases). The CDR3 spans 15 residues. Trimming pared 6 bases from V and 5 bases from J, leaving 14 bases between. Germline CDR1 is SGHVS and CDR2 is FQNEAQ.